This TCR beta chain is drawn from a study of radiotherapy plus CTLA-4 blockade in lung cancer. Germline CDR1 SGDLS, CDR2 YYNGEE. Trimming took off 4 bases at V and 0 bases at J, with 9 bases between the two ends. CDR3 length: 14 amino acids. This clone occurred a few times. Profiling relied on immunoSEQ multiplex PCR, and the TCRdb table lists in-frame clones only, not all of them. The sample contains about 72,000 clones, over 75% of which appear only once. This specimen was peripheral blood, taken from a patient treated with radiotherapy plus ipilimumab. The receptor's source is a human donor with non-small cell lung cancer who had a partial response to radiotherapy plus ipilimumab. The V and J genes are TRBV9 and TRBJ2-3; tentatively, D is TRBD1 (5 bases). This chain's CDR3 is CASSRRVSTDTQYF. Written as DNA, the CDR3 is TGTGCCAGCAGCCGCAGGGTTAGCACAGATACGCAGTATTTT.